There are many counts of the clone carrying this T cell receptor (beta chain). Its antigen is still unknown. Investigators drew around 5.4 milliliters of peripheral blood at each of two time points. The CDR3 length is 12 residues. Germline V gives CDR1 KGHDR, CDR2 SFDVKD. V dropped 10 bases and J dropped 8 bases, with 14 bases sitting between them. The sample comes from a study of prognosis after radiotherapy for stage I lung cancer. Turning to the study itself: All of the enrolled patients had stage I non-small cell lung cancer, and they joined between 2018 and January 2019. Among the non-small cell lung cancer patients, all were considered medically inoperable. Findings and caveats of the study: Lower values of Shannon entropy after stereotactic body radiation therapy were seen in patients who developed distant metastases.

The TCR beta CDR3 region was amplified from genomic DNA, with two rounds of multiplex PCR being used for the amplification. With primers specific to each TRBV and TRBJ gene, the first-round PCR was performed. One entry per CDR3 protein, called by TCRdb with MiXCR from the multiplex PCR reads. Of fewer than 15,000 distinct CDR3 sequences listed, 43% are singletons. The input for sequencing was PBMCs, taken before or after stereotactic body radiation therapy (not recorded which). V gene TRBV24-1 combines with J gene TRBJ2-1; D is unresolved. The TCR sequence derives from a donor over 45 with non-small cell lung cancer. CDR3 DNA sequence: TGTGCCACTAGCCCCAGCGCGGATGAGCAGTTCTTC. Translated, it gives CATSPSADEQFF.